The 30 T cell receptor delta chains below all came from one sample that was sequenced in a study of gamma-delta T cells after stem cell transplantation (dated by TCRdb to the mid-2010s). Preparation of the library involved RT-PCR. Sequencing instrument: Illumina MiSeq. TCRdb processed the public reads again with the CATT caller, after which rows with matching DNA were combined. A total of about 4,600 delta-chain clones appear in this sample, under 2% of them only once. About 30% of the sample is in the top ten clones. The specimen was gamma-delta T cells. The receptors shown here come from a human donor. It is not recorded whose cells these are; they may come from a transplant donor.

This clone appeared a few times. Only one base separates this from a far larger clonotype, so it likely reflects a read error. The sample carries other DNA sequences with the same CDR3. The chain carries TRDV2 and TRDJ1, with 9 bases identical to TRDD3. CDR3 size: 18 residues. CDR1 is GEAIGNYY, CDR2 EKD, per germline. V lost 3 bases to trimming and J lost 8 bases; unmatched junction nucleotides: 21. CDR3 DNA sequence: TGTGCCTGTGACCCTTTGACTGGGGGACATCAGCGTAAGCTCAAACTCATCTTT. It is translated as CACDPLTGGHQRKLKLIF.

Ten or more counts support this clone. This likely reflects a read error, since a far larger clone is one base away. Other DNA sequences of this sample code for an identical CDR3. This rearrangement joins TRDV2 to TRDJ1; a weak D match, TRDD3 (5 bases). The CDR3 totals 15 residues. Germline V gene data show CDR1 as GEAIGNYY and CDR2 as EKD. In DNA, the CDR3 is TGTGCCTGTGACACGGTCGGGGAGAACACCGATAAGCTCATCTTT. Encoded protein: CACDTVGENTDKLIF.

Comments on this clone: The protein given by TCRdb reflects a much larger clone and differs at residue 12 from this DNA's translation, likely from a read error; the protein shown is the DNA's translation. This chain connects TRDV2 to TRDJ1; the match to TRDD3 covers 13 bases. CDR1 and CDR2 (germline): GEAIGNYY, EKD. The CDR3 contains 18 residues. V lost 0 bases, J lost 2 bases, and 8 bases stayed unmatched. The CDR3 spells CACDTLLLGDTQTDKLIF. The DNA of the CDR3 is TGTGCCTGTGACACCCTGCTACTGGGGGATACGCAAACCGATAAACTCATCTTT.

As regards this clone: The protein given by TCRdb reflects a much larger clone and differs at residue 17 from this DNA's translation, likely from a read error; the protein shown is the DNA's translation. V is TRDV2 and J is TRDJ3; 12 bases match TRDD3. The CDR3 covers 20 residues. Germline V lookup: CDR1 GEAIGNYY, CDR2 EKD. The CDR3 here is CACDTTGGYSSSWDTRRMFF. The CDR3 bases are TGTGCCTGTGACACGACTGGGGGATACTCGAGCTCCTGGGACACCCGACGGATGTTTTTC.

This clone was counted many times. The rearrangement joins TRDV1 to TRDJ1; TRDD3 matches 9 bases. Germline V gene data show CDR1 as TSWWSYY and CDR2 as QGS. This CDR3 has 19 amino acids. J gave up 1 base and V 4 bases, and 16 bases lay outside the gene matches. In DNA form, the CDR3 reads TGTGCTCTTGGGGTCTGGGGGAGGAAGCTGGGGGATTCCACCGATAAACTCATCTTT. Amino acid sequence: CALGVWGRKLGDSTDKLIF.

Note on this clone: The protein recorded in TCRdb matches a much larger clone and deviates from this DNA's translation at residue 3, suggesting a read error; the protein here is obtained by translating the DNA. The chain employs TRDV2 and TRDJ1, with 12 bases matching TRDD3. The germline V gene encodes CDR1 GEAIGNYY and CDR2 EKD. CDR3 size: 18 residues. The CDR3, as DNA: TGTGCCCGTGACACCTTAAACCTGGGGGATACGCAAACCGATAAACTCATCTTT. Translation: CARDTLNLGDTQTDKLIF.

This clone was counted a few times. The protein that TCRdb holds for this DNA derives from a much larger clone and differs from the translated DNA at residue 12, which likely indicates a read error; the protein shown here is translated from the DNA. V usage is TRDV2 and J usage is TRDJ1; the match to TRDD3 covers 13 bases. CDR3 size: 18 residues. Unmatched junction bases numbered 9, after V lost 3 bases and J lost 0 bases. The V gene's germline CDR1 is GEAIGNYY and CDR2 EKD. CDR3: CACDPILGDTPNTDKLIF. The CDR3 region has the DNA TGTGCCTGTGACCCTATACTGGGGGATACGCCGAACACCGATAAACTCATCTTT.

To note about this clone: A read error likely explains why the TCRdb protein, taken from a much larger clone, differs from this DNA's translation at residue 15; the protein shown is translated from the DNA. CDR3 DNA sequence: TGTGCCTGTGACCCTCTCGCAATGGGGGATACCGATAAACTCACCTTT. It encodes CACDPLAMGDTDKLTF. V and J are TRDV2 and TRDJ1, with 10 bases fitting TRDD3. Germline V gives CDR1 GEAIGNYY, CDR2 EKD. The CDR3 spans 16 residues.

This clone has more than one count but fewer than ten. V usage is TRDV1 and J usage is TRDJ1, with D possibly matching TRDD3 (5 bases). V was cut by 0 bases and J by 0 bases, with 29 bases left in between. From germline, CDR1 is TSWWSYY and CDR2 QGS. The CDR3 contains 22 residues. The CDR3 bases are TGTGCTCTTGGGGAACTAGGTCCTGGTGATCGGGGAAGGGGGCCGTACACCGATAAACTCATCTTT. As protein: CALGELGPGDRGRGPYTDKLIF.

This clone has at least ten counts. With a far larger clone one base away, a read error is the likely cause. Other DNA sequences of this sample code for an identical CDR3. V is TRDV2 and J is TRDJ3, with 11 bases matching TRDD3. The CDR3 totals 18 residues. Germline V lookup: CDR1 GEAIGNYY, CDR2 EKD. The CDR3 here is CACDILGDSTWDTRQMFF. CDR3 DNA: TGTGCCTGCGACATACTGGGGGATAGTACCTGGGACACCCGACAGATGTTTTTC.

Worth noting for this clone: This may come from a read error, since a much larger clone is one base off. Different DNA sequences within this sample yield the same CDR3. The V and J genes are TRDV1 and TRDJ1, with TRDD3 matching over 12 bases. The CDR3 has 21 residues. The germline V gene encodes CDR1 TSWWSYY and CDR2 QGS. V shed 5 bases, J shed 0 bases, and the junction held 19 bases outside the gene matches. CDR3 in amino acids: CALGLPATGGYTTFYTDKLIF. CDR3 bases: TGTGCTCTTGGGTTGCCTGCCACTGGGGGATACACTACGTTCTACACCGATAAACTCATCTTT.

With respect to this clone: TCRdb has a much larger clone's protein, which differs at residue 4 from the translation of this DNA, likely because of a read error; what is shown is the protein translated from the DNA. This chain links TRDV2 with TRDJ1; TRDD3 matches at 10 bases. Germline CDR1 reads GEAIGNYY; CDR2 reads EKD. CDR3 length: 19 amino acids. Trimming at V came to 5 bases and at J to 1 base, leaving 18 bases not matched to a gene. CDR3 DNA sequence: TGTGCCTGTGGAAACCTGGGGGATAAGCGAGTGCAGGCCACCGATAAACTCATCTTT. Translation: CACGNLGDKRVQATDKLIF.

This clone showed up just a few times. The protein held in TCRdb is that of a much larger clone and does not match this DNA's translation at residue 8, likely because of a read error; the protein shown is translated from the DNA. The genes are TRDV2 and TRDJ1; D possibly corresponds to TRDD3 (6 bases). The germline CDR1 and CDR2 sequences are GEAIGNYY and EKD. There are 17 residues in the CDR3. With 1 base removed from V and 6 bases from J, the gap between germline ends came to 23 bases. CDR3 coding DNA: TGTGCCTGTGACACTGTGGGGGGTACGCTCGGTATTCATAAACTCATCTTT. Encoded protein: CACDTVGGTLGIHKLIF.

With regard to this clone: The protein held in TCRdb is that of a much larger clone and does not match this DNA's translation at residue 11, likely because of a read error; the protein shown is translated from the DNA. V is TRDV2 and J is TRDJ1, with 8 nucleotides matching TRDD3. The CDR3 is made up of 18 amino acids. The germline V gene encodes CDR1 GEAIGNYY and CDR2 EKD. The V and J ends lost 4 bases and 0 bases, in that order; junction bases with no gene match: 15. The CDR3: CACEPLTLLGVHTDKLIF. The CDR3, as DNA: TGTGCCTGTGAACCTCTAACCTTACTGGGGGTCCACACCGATAAACTCATCTTT.

This clone was seen a few times. TCRdb's protein for this DNA is that of a much larger clone and differs from the translation at residue 12, likely a read error; the protein shown is the DNA translation. The chain carries TRDV2 and TRDJ1; 7 positions agree with TRDD3. Trimming took 1 base from V and 4 from J; bases not matched to a gene: 14. Looked up from germline, CDR1 is GEAIGNYY and CDR2 is EKD. The CDR3 has 17 residues. CDR3 bases: TGTGCCTGTGACACGGTGGGGGACCCCGAGGACATCGATAAACTCATCTTT. Protein sequence: CACDTVGDPEDIDKLIF.

On this clone itself: TCRdb records a much larger clone's protein for this DNA, with a difference at residue 12 that likely arises from a read error; the protein given is the translation of the DNA. The chain couples TRDV2 to TRDJ3; 12 positions agree with TRDD3. In germline, CDR1 is GEAIGNYY, CDR2 EKD. This CDR3 comprises 20 residues. The trim removed 2 bases at V and 2 bases at J, leaving 9 bases unmatched. The CDR3: CACDNTGGYLPTWDTRQMFF. CDR3 sequence (DNA): TGTGCCTGTGACAATACTGGGGGATACTTACCGACCTGGGACACCCGACAGATGTTTTTC.

This clone was picked up a small number of times. Other DNA sequences within the sample encode an identical CDR3. The rearrangement joins TRDV2 to TRDJ1; TRDD3 matches at 11 bases. Trimming took 2 bases from V and 4 from J; bases not matched to a gene: 5. This CDR3 has 15 amino acids. Germline V gene sequence: CDR1 GEAIGNYY, CDR2 EKD. CDR3: CACDILGDKGDKLIF. In nucleotides, the CDR3 is TGTGCCTGTGACATACTGGGGGATAAGGGCGATAAACTCATCTTT.

Turning to this clone: TCRdb assigns this DNA the protein of a much larger clone, which departs from its translation at residue 9; this likely reflects a read error, and the protein shown comes from translating the DNA. The V call is TRDV2, the J call TRDJ1; 9 bases are a match to TRDD3. The V and J ends lost 1 base and 1 base, in that order; junction bases with no gene match: 9. The CDR3 covers 17 residues. The germline gives CDR1 GEAIGNYY, CDR2 EKD. CDR3 loop: CACDTVGDMRSTDKLIF. The CDR3 region has the DNA TGTGCCTGTGACACAGTGGGGGATATGAGGTCCACCGATAAACTCATCTTT.

This clone was seen more than once but under ten times. A clone one base away is much larger, so this may be a read error. The sample has other DNA sequences that encode this CDR3 too. The V and J genes are TRDV2 and TRDJ1, with 9 bases matching TRDD3. Germline CDR1 GEAIGNYY, CDR2 EKD. The CDR3 sequence is 17 residues long. The CDR3 bases are TGCGCCTGTGTTGGCCTCTACACTGGGGGACCTACCGATAAACTCATCTTT. Protein: CACVGLYTGGPTDKLIF.

This chain links TRDV2 with TRDJ1, with 12 bases lining up with TRDD3. CDR1 and CDR2 (germline): GEAIGNYY, EKD. There are 19 residues in the CDR3. Trimming at V came to 0 bases and at J to 5 bases, leaving 15 bases not matched to a gene. The CDR3 loop reads CACDTVLLGDTLPGDKLIF. The CDR3 bases are TGTGCCTGTGACACCGTACTCCTGGGGGATACGCTCCCCGGGGATAAACTCATCTTT.

The rearrangement links TRDV2 to TRDJ1; 13 bases line up with TRDD3. CDR1 GEAIGNYY and CDR2 EKD come from the germline V gene. The ends lost 1 base at V and 0 bases at J; junction bases unmatched: 10. This CDR3 spans 19 amino acids. Here the CDR3 reads CACDTLTGGYAEYTDKLIF. CDR3 DNA: TGTGCCTGTGACACGCTGACTGGGGGATACGCGGAGTACACCGATAAACTCATCTTT.

About this clone itself: TCRdb attributes to this sequence the protein of a much larger clone, which differs from the DNA translation at residue 4; a read error is likely, and the protein displayed is translated from the DNA. This rearrangement joins TRDV2 to TRDJ1; TRDD3 agrees at 9 bases. V was clipped by 5 bases and J by 0 bases; unmatched bases: 18. The CDR3 loop spans 19 amino acids. Germline CDR1 GEAIGNYY, CDR2 EKD. The CDR3 loop reads CACGYLKGIRGDDTDKLIF. Here the CDR3 DNA reads TGTGCCTGTGGCTACCTTAAGGGGATACGGGGCGACGACACCGATAAACTCATCTTT.

As concerns this clone: With a far larger clone one base away, a read error is the likely cause. The same CDR3 can be traced to other DNA sequences in this sample. This chain's CDR3 is CACDSVLGDKGDTDKLIF. The CDR3 coding sequence is TGTGCCTGTGACAGTGTACTGGGGGATAAGGGGGACACAGATAAACTCATCTTT. The V call is TRDV2, the J call TRDJ1; 11 bases match TRDD3. CDR1 and CDR2 from the germline V gene are GEAIGNYY and EKD. CDR3 size: 18 residues.

About this clone itself: TCRdb has a much larger clone's protein, which differs at residue 9 from the translation of this DNA, likely because of a read error; what is shown is the protein translated from the DNA. This chain uses TRDV2 with TRDJ1, with 7 bases identical to TRDD3. The CDR3 is 18 residues long. J lost 3 bases, V lost 0 bases, and 15 bases had no gene match. The germline CDR1 and CDR2 sequences are GEAIGNYY and EKD. CDR3: CACDTVGIYPVEADKLIF. DNA of the CDR3: TGTGCCTGTGACACCGTGGGGATATACCCCGTTGAAGCCGATAAACTCATCTTT.

About this clone: This may come from a read error, since a much larger clone is one base off. The chain links TRDV2 to TRDJ1; D perhaps matches TRDD2 (5 bases). CDR1 and CDR2 (germline): GEAIGNYY, EKD. Deletions cut 2 bases from V and 5 bases from J, with 20 bases between. The CDR3 is made up of 16 amino acids. The chain's CDR3 is CACDILSRILEDKLIF. The CDR3 region has the DNA TGTGCCTGTGACATCTTATCGAGGATCCTAGAGGATAAACTCATCTTT.

This clone was recorded a few times. TCRdb records a much larger clone's protein for this DNA, with a difference at residue 9 that likely arises from a read error; the protein given is the translation of the DNA. The chain recombines TRDV2 with TRDJ1; 7 bases are shared with TRDD3. Germline assignment: CDR1 GEAIGNYY and CDR2 EKD. J lost 4 bases, V lost 0 bases, and 19 bases had no gene match. This CDR3 is 19 amino acids long. The CDR3 sequence is CACDTVLLWDTQNHDKLIF. CDR3 sequence (DNA): TGTGCCTGTGACACCGTACTCCTGTGGGATACTCAGAACCACGATAAACTCATCTTT.

This clone has more than one count but fewer than ten. CDR3 protein: CACDTVGGDVSFTDKLIF. In DNA, the CDR3 is TGTGCCTGTGACACCGTCGGGGGGGATGTCTCCTTCACCGATAAACTCATCTTT. The chain recombines TRDV2 with TRDJ1; 7 nucleotides line up with TRDD3. Germline V CDR1 and CDR2: GEAIGNYY, EKD. V lost 0 bases, J lost 1 base, and 13 bases stayed unmatched. The CDR3 consists of 18 residues.

This clone was picked up many times. The CDR3 DNA is TGTGCCTGTGACACCGTGGGGTCCAACACCGATAAACTCATCTTT. This translates into CACDTVGSNTDKLIF. The chain recombines TRDV2 with TRDJ1; tentatively, D is TRDD3 (5 bases). Germline CDR1 GEAIGNYY, CDR2 EKD. V gave up 0 bases and J gave up 0 bases, with 10 bases separating them. CDR3 length: 15 residues.

This clone was seen at least ten times. This probably arose from a read error, given a far larger clone one base away. Other DNA sequences in the same sample also yield this CDR3. The chain recombines TRDV2 with TRDJ1; 11 bases agree with TRDD3. Germline V CDR1 and CDR2: GEAIGNYY, EKD. The CDR3 is 25 amino acids. This chain's CDR3 is CACDTLNPPILGDKGPDRMTDKLIF. The CDR3 DNA reads TGTGCCTGCGACACCTTAAATCCTCCCATACTGGGGGATAAGGGACCAGACCGTATGACCGATAAACTCATCTTT.

By sample fraction, this clone is medium-sized (0.01 to 0.1%). It is likely a read error: a sequence one base away is far more abundant. At the DNA level, this CDR3 is encoded by other sequences in the same sample as well. The chain employs TRDV2 and TRDJ1; TRDD3 agrees at 7 bases. Germline trimming cut 1 base from V and 1 base from J; bases unmatched to any gene: 8. Germline V gene sequence: CDR1 GEAIGNYY, CDR2 EKD. CDR3 length: 16 residues. CDR3 in amino acids: CACDTMAGGPTDKLIF. The CDR3, as DNA: TGTGCCTGTGACACAATGGCTGGGGGCCCCACCGATAAACTCATCTTT.